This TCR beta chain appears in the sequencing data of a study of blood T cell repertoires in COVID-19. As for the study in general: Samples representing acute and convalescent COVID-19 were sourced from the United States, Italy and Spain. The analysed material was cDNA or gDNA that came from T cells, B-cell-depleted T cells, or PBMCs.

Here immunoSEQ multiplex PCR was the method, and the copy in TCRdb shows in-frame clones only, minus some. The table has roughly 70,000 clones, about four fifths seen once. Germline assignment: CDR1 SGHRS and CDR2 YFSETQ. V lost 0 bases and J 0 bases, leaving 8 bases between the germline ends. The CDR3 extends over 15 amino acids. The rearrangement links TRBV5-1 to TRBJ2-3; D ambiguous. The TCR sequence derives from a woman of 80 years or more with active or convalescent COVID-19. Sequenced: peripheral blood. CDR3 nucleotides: TGCGCCAGCAGCTTGGATGGCCTTAGCACAGATACGCAGTATTTT. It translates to CASSLDGLSTDTQYF.